Shown below are 10 T cell receptor beta chains from a single sample sequenced in a study of blood T cells in healthy people across ages. For the second PCR, which ran for about 7 to 12 cycles, a sample-barcoded 5' primer and a J-beta primer mix were used. TCRdb itself ran the 5' RACE reads through MiXCR, one entry per CDR3 protein. In the table there are 980,000 or so distinct CDR3 sequences, around 48% of which are singletons. The sample consisted of blood. The receptors were gathered from a man in his thirties or forties in good health.

The chain is built from TRBV20-1 and TRBJ1-3; D perhaps matches TRBD1 (5 bases). V was cut by 4 bases and J by 4 bases, with 14 bases left in between. The germline V gene has CDR1 DFQATT and CDR2 SNEGSKA (reference sequence). The CDR3 totals 14 residues. In DNA form, the CDR3 reads TGCAGTGCTAAAGTGGGGGGGAGGGGAAACACCATATATTTT. Translation: CSAKVGGRGNTIYF.

The chain recombines TRBV3-1 with TRBJ1-5; tentative D call: TRBD1 (6 bases). The CDR3 loop spans 13 amino acids. Between the trimmed V and J ends, which lost 5 bases and 7 bases, there was a span of 12 bases. CDR1 and CDR2 (germline): LGHDT, YNNKEL (reference sequence). This chain's CDR3 is CASSNSDRQPQHF. The CDR3 DNA is TGTGCCAGCAGCAACTCTGACAGGCAGCCCCAGCATTTT.

The table lists this clonotype with many counts. The rearrangement links TRBV2 to TRBJ2-5, with 12 positions matching TRBD2. The V gene end was trimmed by 6 bases and the J gene end by 5 bases; junction bases not matched to a gene: 4. Germline-derived CDR1 and CDR2 are SNHLY and FYNNEI. The CDR3 covers 14 residues. The CDR3 loop reads CASRTSGGRETQYF. CDR3 nucleotide sequence: TGTGCCAGCAGGACTAGCGGGGGTAGGGAGACCCAGTACTTC.

This clonotype was seen at least ten times. V gene TRBV27 combines with J gene TRBJ2-1; perhaps TRBD2 as D (5 bases). The CDR3 sequence is 12 residues long. Looked up from germline, CDR1 is MNHEY and CDR2 is SMNVEV (reference sequence). The V and J ends lost 6 bases and 7 bases respectively, with 10 bases between them. DNA for the CDR3: TGTGCCAGCAGCTTCCGCGGGAATGAGCAGTTCTTC. Protein: CASSFRGNEQFF.

In its sample, this clonotype was seen a few times. The V gene is TRBV29-1, the J gene TRBJ2-2, with 8 nucleotides matching TRBD2. Trimming at V came to 5 bases and at J to 2 bases, leaving 7 bases not matched to a gene. There are 15 residues in the CDR3. Germline CDR1 and CDR2: SQVTM and ANQGSEA. Here the CDR3 reads CSVKRGTANTGELFF. The CDR3 DNA reads TGCAGCGTTAAGCGGGGGACCGCAAACACCGGGGAGCTGTTTTTT.

The J gene is TRBJ2-4, the V gene TRBV9; no clear D. Germline loops: CDR1 SGDLS, CDR2 YYNGEE. V shed 0 bases and J shed 8 bases, with 12 bases lying between them. The CDR3 loop spans 14 amino acids. This CDR3 reads CASSVEDGEDIQYF. CDR3 nucleotide sequence: TGTGCCAGCAGCGTAGAGGACGGAGAGGACATTCAGTACTTC.

As to this clonotype: The junction departs from germline at one end; a sequencing error may be responsible. This chain uses TRBV7-3 with TRBJ2-6; D perhaps matches TRBD1 (5 bases). This CDR3 contains 16 residues. Germline loops: CDR1 SGHTA, CDR2 FQGTGA. CDR3 nucleotide sequence: TGTGTCAGCAGCTTAATGGGGCAATCTGGGGCCAACGTCCTGACTTTC. Its translation is CVSSLMGQSGANVLTF.

This sequence joins TRBV12-3 or TRBV12-4 and TRBJ2-7, with 13 bases that match TRBD2. Trimming removed 3 bases from V and 0 bases from J; junction bases left unmatched: 11. The CDR3 length is 19 residues. The CDR3 protein is CASSFSGLAGSLSSYEQYF. DNA for the CDR3: TGTGCCAGCAGTTTCTCGGGACTAGCGGGGTCCTTGAGCTCCTACGAGCAGTACTTC.

About this clonotype itself: Relative to the germline gene, one junction end is altered; a read error may explain this. This chain uses TRBV11-1 with TRBJ1-6; 8 positions agree with TRBD1. Looked up from germline, CDR1 is SGHAT and CDR2 is FQDESV (reference sequence). CDR3 length: 17 residues. The CDR3 nucleotides read TGCGCCAGCAGCCAACAGGGGGGCGGATATTATAATTCACCCCTCCACTTT. Its protein product is CASSQQGGGYYNSPLHF.

This clonotype has a handful of counts. V gene TRBV11-2 combines with J gene TRBJ2-3; unclear D gene. Germline assignment: CDR1 SGHAT and CDR2 FQNNGV. The CDR3 is made up of 13 amino acids. Trimming left V 4 bases short and J 3 bases short, with 8 bases between. In nucleotides, the CDR3 is TGTGCCAGCAGCTGGGCACCTACAGATACGCAGTATTTT. It yields the protein CASSWAPTDTQYF.